The T cell receptor beta chain under discussion was sequenced for a study of T cells after yellow fever vaccination. Points from the study as a whole: Clones that expanded after primary vaccination mostly reappeared after the booster (96% CD4, about 89% CD8). Overlap between CD4 and CD8 compartments was detected for a small share of clonotypes. High-abundance clonotypes from the bulk population could contaminate FACS-sorted repertoires.

This CDR3 has 16 residues. With 2 bases clipped from V and 4 bases from J, the junction kept 11 bases outside the gene matches. The germline V gene encodes CDR1 SGHRS and CDR2 YFSETQ. By 5'RACE template switching, TCR cDNA was produced, with a universal primer site and UMIs added in the process. TCRdb re-analysed the 5' RACE reads in MiXCR, keeping a single row per CDR3 protein. Here the sample spans 300,000 or so distinct CDR3 sequences, 10% to 15% being singletons. To note about this clonotype: What it recognizes is unknown.

Source: CD4+ T cells sorted from PBMCs, taken 45 days after the yellow fever booster vaccination. The receptor was derived from a man aged 25 to 40 who received the YFV17D yellow fever vaccine. V gene TRBV5-1 combines with J gene TRBJ2-7; 8 bases map to TRBD1. The CDR3 DNA is TGCGCCAGCAGCTTAACCACACCAGGGGGCTCTTACGAGCAGTACTTC. It codes for CASSLTTPGGSYEQYF.